Sequencing of this T cell receptor beta chain was carried out in a study of blood T cell repertoires in COVID-19. Study-wide background: Both acute and convalescent COVID-19 samples were obtained from the United States, Italy and Spain. Nucleic acid was either cDNA or gDNA, and it came from T cells, B-cell-depleted T cells, or PBMCs.

Original analysis: Estimates of nucleated cell counts were drawn from the amplification of reference gene primers. Here immunoSEQ multiplex PCR was the method, and the copy in TCRdb shows in-frame clones only, minus some. That table gives V, J and clone size, and the DNA gave D and trimming. The sample includes about 67,000 clones, more than 75% of them seen just once. V shed 0 bases, J shed 5 bases, and the junction held 16 bases outside the gene matches. The length of the CDR3 is 20 residues. Germline V gives CDR1 MGHRA, CDR2 YSYEKL. The gene calls are TRBV4-1 and TRBJ2-5, with 12 bases fitting TRBD2. This receptor was identified in a woman aged 60-70 years with acute or convalescent COVID-19. Sequencing was done on a sample of peripheral blood. The CDR3 DNA sequence: TGCGCCAGCAGCCAAGAACCCCCGGTAGCTAGCGGGGGGGCGAGGGAGACCCAGTACTTC. This encodes CASSQEPPVASGGARETQYF.